One and the same sample provided the 15 T cell receptor beta chains below, sequenced in a study of monozygotic twins with inflammatory bowel disease. No DNA is given; TCRdb re-called the 5' RACE reads and lists each CDR3 protein once. This sample's clone table lists about 450,000 distinct CDR3 sequences. Sequencing was done on a sample of blood. These receptors were taken from a human donor with ulcerative colitis or Crohn's disease, or a healthy co-twin of an affected twin (not recorded which).

The chain employs TRBV5-4 and TRBJ2-7. This CDR3 is 15 amino acids long. Looked up from germline, CDR1 is SGHNT and CDR2 is YYREEE (reference sequence). CDR3 region: CASSIGQHVSYEQYF.

The chain carries TRBV28 and TRBJ2-1; TCRdb outputs TRBD1, but without DNA this stays unchecked. The CDR3 contains 14 residues. Germline CDR1 MDHEN, CDR2 SYDVKM. The CDR3 here is CASSRDREGSEQFF.

The chain recombines TRBV27 with TRBJ1-2; checking the TCRdb D call of TRBD1 is not possible without DNA. The CDR3 sequence is 16 residues long. In germline, CDR1 is MNHEY, CDR2 SMNVEV (reference sequence). CDR3 residues: CASSLNPQGALHGYSF.

The rearrangement uses TRBV7-2 and TRBJ2-1; TCRdb's D call, TRBD2, is unchecked because there is no DNA. The germline gives CDR1 SGHTA, CDR2 FQGNSA. The CDR3 runs 15 residues. This CDR3 is CASTIGGRGINEQFF.

V and J are TRBV3-1 and TRBJ2-3; TCRdb calls TRBD2, which cannot be checked without DNA. The CDR3 spans 15 residues. Per germline, CDR1 LGHDT and CDR2 YNNKEL (reference sequence). CDR3 amino acids: CASSLAGFNTDTQYF.

This chain connects TRBV12-5 to TRBJ1-5; the TCRdb call, TRBD1, lacks DNA for checking. CDR3 size: 14 residues. From germline, CDR1 is LGHNT and CDR2 FRNRAP. Here the CDR3 reads CASGPTGAGQPQHF.

The rearrangement uses TRBV6-1 and TRBJ1-5. Germline lookup yields CDR1 MNHNS and CDR2 SASEGT. CDR3 length equals 14 residues. The CDR3 here is CASSSGPNNQPQHF.

This sequence joins TRBV27 and TRBJ2-5; TCRdb's assignment of TRBD2 cannot be checked, as there is no DNA. CDR1 and CDR2 from the germline V gene are MNHEY and SMNVEV (reference sequence). This CDR3 comprises 17 residues. CDR3 region: CATKGYGLAGEQETQYF.

The gene calls are TRBV21-1 and TRBJ1-4; the D call of TRBD1 rests on TCRdb alone, since no DNA is present to check it. TRBV21-1 is labeled a pseudogene. The CDR3 runs 16 residues. The CDR3 loop reads CATLSRDDKTNEKLFF.

V and J are TRBV10-1 and TRBJ2-3; TCRdb returns TRBD1, unconfirmable since there is no DNA. The CDR3 consists of 15 residues. Germline V gives CDR1 WNHNN, CDR2 SYGVQD (reference sequence). CDR3 loop: CARIAGASYADTQYF.

The rearrangement uses TRBV4-2 and TRBJ2-6; TCRdb lists TRBD1, though no DNA is available to test this call. CDR3 length equals 16 residues. Germline CDR1 LGHNA, CDR2 YNFKEQ. CDR3 in amino acids: CASSQEWGAGANVLTF.

V and J are TRBV5-1 and TRBJ2-1; TCRdb calls TRBD2, which cannot be checked without DNA. Germline CDR1 reads SGHRS; CDR2 reads YFSETQ. The CDR3 runs 15 residues. The CDR3 sequence: CASSLELAGGSEQFF.

V usage is TRBV29-1 and J usage is TRBJ1-1; TCRdb picks TRBD1, but there is no DNA to check that call. The germline V gene encodes CDR1 SQVTM and CDR2 ANQGSEA. This CDR3 has 13 residues. The CDR3 reads CSVRAGENTEAFF.

This chain uses TRBV19 with TRBJ2-1; TCRdb reports TRBD2, a call that lacks DNA to check it against. This CDR3 region has 15 residues. Germline V gene data show CDR1 as LNHDA and CDR2 as SQIVND (reference sequence). The CDR3 spells CASSIARAGNNEQFF.

V usage is TRBV10-3 and J usage is TRBJ2-5; lacking DNA, the TRBD1 call made by TCRdb goes unchecked. The CDR3 covers 13 residues. Germline CDR1 reads ENHRY; CDR2 reads SYGVKD. The CDR3 region is CAISSDRVETQYF.